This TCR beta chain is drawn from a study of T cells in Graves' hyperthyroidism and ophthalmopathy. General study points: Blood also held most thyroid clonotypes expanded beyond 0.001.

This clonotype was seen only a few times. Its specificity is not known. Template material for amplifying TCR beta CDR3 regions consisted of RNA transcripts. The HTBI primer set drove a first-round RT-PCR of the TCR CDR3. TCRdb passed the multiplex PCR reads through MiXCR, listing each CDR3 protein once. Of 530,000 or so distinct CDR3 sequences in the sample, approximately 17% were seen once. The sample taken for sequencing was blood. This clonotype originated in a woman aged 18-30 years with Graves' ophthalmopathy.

The CDR3 region has the DNA TGTGCCAGCAGCGTTCCCAGGGGGCGTACCAATCAGCCCCAGCATTTT. It specifies CASSVPRGRTNQPQHF. The chain carries TRBV11-2 and TRBJ1-5, with 8 bases that match TRBD1. V gave up 5 bases and J gave up 3 bases; unmatched junction bases: 9. CDR1 SGHAT and CDR2 FQNNGV come from the germline V gene. This CDR3 has 16 residues. The full variable domain, in which reference TRBV11-2 and TRBJ1-5 provide the parts outside the CDR3, is EAGVAQSPRYKIIEKRQSVAFWCNPISGHATLYWYQQILGQGPKLLIQFQNNGVVDDSQLPKDRFSAERLKGVDSTLKIQPAKLEDSAVYLCASSVPRGRTNQPQHFGDGTRLSIL.